The T cell receptor (beta chain) under discussion was sequenced for a study of T cells in women clearing cervical HPV infection. Study background: HLA type could not be excluded as a confounder.

Germline assignment: CDR1 SGHDT and CDR2 YYEEEE. The CDR3 totals 15 residues. The ends were cut back, 2 bases at V and 3 bases at J, with 9 bases in the middle. Repertoires were generated with immunoSEQ multiplex PCR, while TCRdb's copy carries only in-frame clones and drops some. The specimen's table records 35,000 to 45,000 clones. With regard to this clone: The CDR3 end falls 3 residues outside the read, so it is completed with the germline J gene.

The V call is TRBV5-6, the J call TRBJ2-6, with a possible D match to TRBD1 (5 bases). This receptor was obtained from a woman aged 18 to 75 with a cervical HPV16 infection that either progressed to CIN3+ or cleared (not recorded which). Sequencing used blood buffy coat. Here the CDR3 reads CASSLQVGGANVLTF. CDR3 DNA (partial): TGTGCCAGCAGCTTACAGGTCGGTGGGGCCAACGTC.